Detailed here is one T cell receptor (beta chain). What it binds is not known. The PCR used 60 Vbeta and 13 Jbeta primers. Some clones are missing from TCRdb's copy, which holds only in-frame ones; the method was immunoSEQ multiplex PCR. This sample contains about 79,000 clones. This entry is derived from a study of cytomegalovirus exposure and HLA in healthy donors. Study conclusions and caveats: An analysis done earlier found most TCR beta V segments productive about 87% or about 30% of the time.

V was trimmed by 3 bases and J by 0 bases, leaving 8 bases between them. The CDR3 totals 14 residues. Germline V lookup: CDR1 SGDLS, CDR2 YYNGEE. This sequence originates from a man aged 25-45 years in good health and CMV-seronegative. The sample taken for sequencing was PBMCs. V usage is TRBV9 and J usage is TRBJ2-3; D is perhaps TRBD1 (5 bases). CDR3 bases: TGTGCCAGCAGCGCGACAGTAAGCACAGATACGCAGTATTTT. It codes for CASSATVSTDTQYF.